These T cell receptor beta chains were read from a single sample in a study of post-analysis software for immune sequencing data. MiXCR, run by TCRdb on the PCR reads, gives a single entry per CDR3 protein. Of 820,000 or so distinct CDR3 sequences listed, about 57% are singletons. The sample comprised blood. Receptors originate from a girl aged 5-17 years with multiple sclerosis. The CDR3 runs from the conserved cysteine through the conserved F or W. A D gene is named only where the DNA matches it firmly. A row's size may be missing; if present it is once, few, many or a size class.

size	V	J	D	DNA	CDR3
.	TRBV20-1	TRBJ1-1	.	TGCAGTTCCGCGGGGGTGAGGGTGGGCACTGAAGCTTTCTTT	CSSAGVRVGTEAFF
few	TRBV24-1	TRBJ2-4	.	TGTGCCACCAGTGATAGGACCGGACGTTGGACCGCCAAAAACATTCAGTACTTC	CATSDRTGRWTAKNIQYF
.	TRBV12-3/TRBV12-4	TRBJ1-2	.	TGTGCCAGCAGTTTTCCCTATGACGCCAAGGTTGGCAACACCTTC	CASSFPYDAKVGNTF
.	TRBV10-3	TRBJ1-4	.	TGTGCCATTGGCGGGTACCTTGGGGAAAAACTGTTTTTT	CAIGGYLGEKLFF
few	TRBV28	TRBJ2-1	TRBD1	TGTGCCAGCAGTCGACAGGGCCACAATGAGCAGTTCTTC	CASSRQGHNEQFF
.	TRBV20-1	TRBJ2-7	.	TGCAGTGCTAGAGAGGGGCAGTTCTACGAGCAGTACTTC	CSAREGQFYEQYF
few	TRBV6-6	TRBJ1-4	.	TGTGCCAGCCAACCAGAAAGGGGGAGAAATGAAAAACTGTTTTTT	CASQPERGRNEKLFF
.	TRBV14	TRBJ2-4	.	TGTGCCAGCAGCCAAGGGCCATCAAGCAACATTCAGTACTTC	CASSQGPSSNIQYF
.	TRBV7-6	TRBJ1-5	.	TGTGCCAGCAGCCCCTTGGTGGATCAGCCCCAGCATTTT	CASSPLVDQPQHF
.	TRBV5-1	TRBJ2-7	.	TGCGCCAGCACCCCGAGTCGTGGCAGGGCCTACGAGCAGTACTTC	CASTPSRGRAYEQYF
.	TRBV29-1	TRBJ2-1	TRBD2	TGCAGCATATCGGGACTAGACAATGAGCAGTTCTTC	CSISGLDNEQFF
.	TRBV5-1	TRBJ2-7	.	TGCGCCAGCAGCTGGGACGGTGGTTACGAGCAGTACTTC	CASSWDGGYEQYF
.	TRBV29-1	TRBJ2-3	TRBD2	TGCAGCGTTGAATTCGGGAGGACAATTAAGTATTTT	CSVEFGRTIKYF
.	TRBV12-3/TRBV12-4	TRBJ2-7	TRBD2	TGTGCCAGCAGTCCCCACTCGGCGGGAGCGGTAAACGAGCAGTACTTC	CASSPHSAGAVNEQYF
.	TRBV20-1	TRBJ2-1	TRBD1	TGCAGTGCTCACTCGACAGGGAATGAGCAGTTCTTC	CSAHSTGNEQFF
.	TRBV29-1	TRBJ2-3	TRBD2	TGCAGCGTTGAAGATTGGGGGGGGGAAATATCCACGCAGTATTTT	CSVEDWGGEISTQYF
once	TRBV20-1	TRBJ2-7	.	TGCAGTGCTAGAGGGGAGACAGTTCCCTACGAGCAGTACTTC	CSARGETVPYEQYF
once	TRBV7-2	TRBJ1-2	.	TGTGCCAGCAGCTCAAGGGTCGGTAACCTCTATGGCTACACCTTC	CASSSRVGNLYGYTF
.	TRBV12-5	TRBJ2-2	TRBD2	TGTGCTAGTGGTCAGGGGACTAGCGGGACCACCGGGGAGCTGTTTTTT	CASGQGTSGTTGELFF
.	TRBV5-1	TRBJ2-7	TRBD2	TGCGCCAACAGCCTCACTATCGGTAGCGGGGGGCTGGGCTACGAGCAGTACTTC	CANSLTIGSGGLGYEQYF
.	TRBV6-5	TRBJ2-5	.	TGTGCCAGCAGGAGCGGGTCTGGGGGGGAGACCCAGTACTTC	CASRSGSGGETQYF
.	TRBV9	TRBJ2-1	TRBD2	TGTGCCAGCAGCGTACTAAGCGGGAGGGTCAATGAGCAGTTCTTC	CASSVLSGRVNEQFF
many	TRBV28	TRBJ1-2	TRBD1	TGTGCCAGCAGTACTCGACAGGGATCCTATGGCTACACCTTC	CASSTRQGSYGYTF
.	TRBV20-1	TRBJ2-3	TRBD2	TGCAGTGCTAAGTTAGCGGGTTTCTCAGATACGCAGTATTTT	CSAKLAGFSDTQYF
few	TRBV3-1	TRBJ2-7	TRBD1	TGTGCCAGCAGCCAAGACACCGGGACAGGGATCTACGAGCAGTACTTC	CASSQDTGTGIYEQYF
many	TRBV7-2	TRBJ2-7	.	TGTGCCAGCAGTAGAGCAGCCGACTCCTACGAGCAGTACTTC	CASSRAADSYEQYF
once	TRBV2	TRBJ2-5	TRBD1	TGTGCCAGCAGTGATCGCGCGGGACAGGGTGGGGAAGAGACCCAGTACTTC	CASSDRAGQGGEETQYF
once	TRBV29-1	TRBJ2-1	TRBD2	TGCAGCGTTGGTAGTAAGCCTAGCGGGATATACAATGAGCAGTTCTTC	CSVGSKPSGIYNEQFF
few	TRBV6-2/TRBV6-3	TRBJ2-5	TRBD1	TGTGCCAGCAGAGCGGACAGGGTGCTACAAGAGACCCAGTACTTC	CASRADRVLQETQYF
.	TRBV29-1	TRBJ1-2	.	TGCAGCGTTGAAGTGGGGGCTCCCATCGGTGGCTACACCTTC	CSVEVGAPIGGYTF
.	TRBV6-2/TRBV6-3	TRBJ2-5	.	TGTGCCAGCAGTACGGACTGGGAGACCCAGTACTTC	CASSTDWETQYF
.	TRBV7-2	TRBJ1-5	.	TGTGCCAGCAGCTTATTGAGCAATCAGCCCCAGCATTTT	CASSLLSNQPQHF
.	TRBV5-1	TRBJ1-1	TRBD1	TGCGCCAGCAGCTCACCGGGACAGGGTCACACTGAAGCTTTCTTT	CASSSPGQGHTEAFF
.	TRBV20-1	TRBJ1-5	.	TGCAGTGCTAGAGAGTTCAATCAGCCCCAGCATTTT	CSAREFNQPQHF
.	TRBV12-3/TRBV12-4	TRBJ2-7	TRBD1	TGTGCCAGCAGTTTAGGAGGGGGCACCTACTACGAGCAGTACTTC	CASSLGGGTYYEQYF
.	TRBV14	TRBJ2-1	TRBD2	TGTGCCAGCAGCCAAGGTCGAGCGGGAGGGCCGAAGGAGCAGTTCTTC	CASSQGRAGGPKEQFF
.	TRBV7-9	TRBJ2-5	.	TGTGCCAGCAGCTTAGGGGTCGAAGGGGATGAGACCCAGTACTTC	CASSLGVEGDETQYF
few	TRBV14	TRBJ2-1	.	TGTGCCAGCAGCCAAGTACCACGTCAGCAGTTCTTC	CASSQVPRQQFF